Listed below are T cell receptor beta chains from one sample, sequenced in a study of blood T cell repertoires in COVID-19. Generated by immunoSEQ multiplex PCR, the TCRdb table keeps only in-frame clones and is missing some. Altogether roughly 100,000 clones are present, approximately 86% being singletons, with the ten largest covering around 20%. The sequenced sample consisted of peripheral blood. Every receptor here comes from an elderly woman with acute or convalescent COVID-19. CDR3s include the opening cysteine and the closing phenylalanine or tryptophan. A D gene is named only where the DNA matches it firmly. Where a row states a size, it is once, few, many or the class of an expanded clone; other rows omit it.

CDR3 protein,CDR3 DNA,clone size,CDR3 length,D gene,J gene,V gene
CASSLDSGTGNTEAFF,TGTGCCAGCAGCTTAGACTCCGGGACAGGGAACACTGAAGCTTTCTTT,.,16,TRBD1,TRBJ1-1,TRBV5-4
CGSRAGGRGEQYF,TGTGGCAGCCGGGCAGGGGGCAGGGGTGAGCAGTACTTC,.,13,TRBD1,TRBJ2-7,TRBV6-5
CASSQVTGYNSPLHF,TGTGCCAGCAGCCAAGTGACAGGCTATAATTCACCCCTCCACTTT,.,15,.,TRBJ1-6,TRBV14
CASSMTRGHEQFF,TGTGCCAGTAGTATGACTCGAGGCCATGAGCAGTTCTTC,.,13,.,TRBJ2-1,TRBV19
CASSVGQFFYEQYF,TGTGCCAGCAGTGTTGGTCAGTTTTTTTACGAGCAGTACTTC,.,14,.,TRBJ2-7,TRBV2
CASSSGEGTNADTQYF,TGTGCCAGCAGTTCGGGGGAGGGGACCAACGCAGATACGCAGTATTTT,many,16,TRBD2,TRBJ2-3,TRBV28
CASSPRDRESSYEQYF,TGTGCCAGCAGCCCCCGGGACAGAGAATCCTCCTACGAGCAGTACTTC,.,16,TRBD1,TRBJ2-7,TRBV7-9
CASSREPGNTIYF,TGTGCCAGCAGCCGGGAGCCGGGAAACACCATATATTTT,.,13,.,TRBJ1-3,TRBV2
CASSFGRNIATNEKLFF,TGTGCCAGCAGTTTTGGCAGGAACATTGCAACTAATGAAAAACTGTTTTTT,.,17,.,TRBJ1-4,TRBV28
CASSSVTSGGSSYNEQFF,TGTGCCAGCAGCTCCGTGACTAGCGGGGGAAGCTCCTACAATGAGCAGTTCTTC,.,18,TRBD2,TRBJ2-1,TRBV7-9
CASSLGQLDQPQHF,TGTGCCAGCTCACTGGGACAGTTGGATCAGCCCCAGCATTTT,.,14,TRBD1,TRBJ1-5,TRBV18
CASSMGLGIPSPLHF,TGTGCCAGTAGTATGGGGCTAGGAATACCGTCACCCCTCCACTTT,.,15,.,TRBJ1-6,TRBV19
CAISEAGGNQPQHF,TGTGCCATCAGTGAGGCAGGGGGCAATCAGCCCCAGCATTTT,once,14,.,TRBJ1-5,TRBV10-3
CASSQPGVARYNEQFF,TGCGCCAGCAGCCAACCCGGGGTGGCTAGATACAATGAGCAGTTCTTC,.,16,.,TRBJ2-1,TRBV4-1
CASSQAGADYGYTF,TGTGCCAGCAGCCAGGCGGGCGCTGACTATGGCTACACCTTC,.,14,.,TRBJ1-2,TRBV14
CASSPTLQGASNQPQHF,TGTGCCAGCAGCCCTACACTACAGGGGGCGAGCAATCAGCCCCAGCATTTT,once,17,TRBD1,TRBJ1-5,TRBV7-2
CASSEEQRVFYGYTF,TGTGCCAGCAGTGAAGAACAGAGGGTTTTCTATGGCTACACCTTC,.,15,.,TRBJ1-2,TRBV6-1
CASSGGIPGQGRSEQYF,TGTGCCAGCAGTGGAGGGATCCCGGGACAGGGGCGCAGCGAGCAGTACTTC,.,17,TRBD1,TRBJ2-7,TRBV6-1
CASSQVSGEYGYTF,TGCGCCAGCAGCCAAGTATCCGGGGAGTATGGCTACACCTTC,.,14,.,TRBJ1-2,TRBV4-1
CASSFRQGNSPLHF,TGTGCCAGCAGCTTTAGACAGGGGAATTCACCCCTCCACTTT,.,14,TRBD1,TRBJ1-6,TRBV5-4
CASSLGLVYEQYF,TGCGCCAGCAGCTTGGGGTTAGTCTACGAGCAGTACTTC,.,13,.,TRBJ2-7,TRBV5-1
CASSRKSFLSEAGELFF,TGTGCCAGCAGTCGAAAGAGTTTTCTTTCGGAGGCTGGGGAGCTGTTTTTT,once,17,.,TRBJ2-2,TRBV7-2